This T cell receptor beta chain was sequenced in a study of technical replicates of blood from a few donors. Measured with immunoSEQ multiplex PCR; TCRdb has only the in-frame clones, and not every one. The top ten clones hold under 0.2% of a sample with approximately 75,000 clones, 95% to 98% of them seen once. Per the germline V gene, CDR1 is SNHLY and CDR2 is FYNNEI. The V segment lost 6 bases and the J segment 3 bases; nucleotides outside the gene matches: 5. The CDR3 sequence is 14 residues long. The rearrangement links TRBV2 to TRBJ1-5; 7 bases are shared with TRBD1. This receptor was obtained from a human donor in good health. Sequenced sample: T cells isolated from PBMCs. The CDR3 spells CASREGQLNQPQHF. In DNA form, the CDR3 reads TGTGCCAGCAGGGAGGGACAGCTCAATCAGCCCCAGCATTTT.